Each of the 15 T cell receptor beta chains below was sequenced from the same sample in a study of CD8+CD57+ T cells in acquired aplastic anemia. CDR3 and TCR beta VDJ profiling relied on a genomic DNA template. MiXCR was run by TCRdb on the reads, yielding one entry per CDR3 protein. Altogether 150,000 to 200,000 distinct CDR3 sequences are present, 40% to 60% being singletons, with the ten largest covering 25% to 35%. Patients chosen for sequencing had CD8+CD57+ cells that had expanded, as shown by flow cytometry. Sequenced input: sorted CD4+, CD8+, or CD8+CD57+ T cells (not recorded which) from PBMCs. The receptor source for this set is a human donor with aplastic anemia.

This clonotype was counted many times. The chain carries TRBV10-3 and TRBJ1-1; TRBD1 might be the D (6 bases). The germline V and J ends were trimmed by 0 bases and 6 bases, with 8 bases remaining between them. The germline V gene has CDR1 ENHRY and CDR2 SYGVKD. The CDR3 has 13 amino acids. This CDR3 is CAISESSGAEAFF. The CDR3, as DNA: TGTGCCATCAGTGAGTCGTCAGGGGCTGAAGCTTTCTTT.

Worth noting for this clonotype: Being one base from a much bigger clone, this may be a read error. This CDR3 reads CASSLESVKYNKQFF. DNA for the CDR3: TGCGCCAGCAGCTTGGAGTCAGTAAAGTACAATAAGCAGTTCTTC. The V and J genes are TRBV5-1 and TRBJ2-1; D call uncertain. This CDR3 spans 15 amino acids. Per the germline V gene, CDR1 is SGHRS and CDR2 is YFSETQ.

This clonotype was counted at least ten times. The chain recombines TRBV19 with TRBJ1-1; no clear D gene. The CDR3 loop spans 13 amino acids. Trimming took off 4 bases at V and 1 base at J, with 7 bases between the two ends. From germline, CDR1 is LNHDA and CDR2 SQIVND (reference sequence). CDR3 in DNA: TGTGCCAGTAGTACACGGCCGAACACTGAAGCTTTCTTT. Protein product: CASSTRPNTEAFF.

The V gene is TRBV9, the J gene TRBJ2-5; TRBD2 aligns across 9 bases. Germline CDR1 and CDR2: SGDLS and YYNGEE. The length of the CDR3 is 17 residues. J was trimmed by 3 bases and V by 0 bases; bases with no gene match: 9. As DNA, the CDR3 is TGTGCCAGCAGCGTAGCCGGGGGCGGGAGGGCCGAAGAGACCCAGTACTTC. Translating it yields CASSVAGGGRAEETQYF.

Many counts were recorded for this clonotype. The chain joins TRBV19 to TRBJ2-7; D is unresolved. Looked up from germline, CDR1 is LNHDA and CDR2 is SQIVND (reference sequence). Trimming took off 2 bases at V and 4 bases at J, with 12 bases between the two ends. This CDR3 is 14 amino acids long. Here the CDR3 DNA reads TGTGCCAGTAGTATATCCTACGACGCGTACGAGCAGTACTTC. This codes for CASSISYDAYEQYF.

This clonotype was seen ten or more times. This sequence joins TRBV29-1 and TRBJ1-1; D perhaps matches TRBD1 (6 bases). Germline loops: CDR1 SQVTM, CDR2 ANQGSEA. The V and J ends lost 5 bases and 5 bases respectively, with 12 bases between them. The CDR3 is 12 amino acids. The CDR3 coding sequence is TGCAGCGTTTTCCCAGGGGAAACTGAAGCTTTCTTT. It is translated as CSVFPGETEAFF.

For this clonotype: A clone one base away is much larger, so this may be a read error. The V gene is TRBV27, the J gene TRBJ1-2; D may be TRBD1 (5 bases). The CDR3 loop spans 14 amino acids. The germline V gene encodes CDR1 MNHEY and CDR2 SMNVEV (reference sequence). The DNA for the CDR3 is TGTGCCAGCAGTTCAGGGCCGGTTAACTATGGCTACGCCTTC. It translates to CASSSGPVNYGYAF.

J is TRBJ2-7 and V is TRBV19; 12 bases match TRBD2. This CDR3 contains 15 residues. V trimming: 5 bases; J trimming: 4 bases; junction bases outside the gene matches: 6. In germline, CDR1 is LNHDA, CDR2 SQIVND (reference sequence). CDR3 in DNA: TGTGCCAGTAGTGCCGGACTAGCGGGAAGTTACGAGCAGTACTTC. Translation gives CASSAGLAGSYEQYF. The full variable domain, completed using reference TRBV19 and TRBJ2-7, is DGGITQSPKYLFRKEGQNVTLSCEQNLNHDAMYWYRQDPGQGLRLIYYSQIVNDFQKGDIAEGYSVSREKKESFPLTVTSAQKNPTAFYLCASSAGLAGSYEQYFGPGTRLTVT.

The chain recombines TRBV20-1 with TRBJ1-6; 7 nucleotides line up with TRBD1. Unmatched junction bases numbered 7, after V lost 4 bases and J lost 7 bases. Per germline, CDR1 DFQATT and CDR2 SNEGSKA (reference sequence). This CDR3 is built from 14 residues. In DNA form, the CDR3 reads TGCAGTGCTACTCAGGGGGTAGAGAATTCACCCCTCCACTTT. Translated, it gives CSATQGVENSPLHF.

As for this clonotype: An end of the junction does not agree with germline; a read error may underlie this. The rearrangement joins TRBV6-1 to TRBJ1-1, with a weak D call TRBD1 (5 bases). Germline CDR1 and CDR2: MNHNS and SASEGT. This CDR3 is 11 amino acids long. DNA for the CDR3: TGTGCCATCAGTGCAGGGTATGAAGCTTTCTTT. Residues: CAISAGYEAFF.

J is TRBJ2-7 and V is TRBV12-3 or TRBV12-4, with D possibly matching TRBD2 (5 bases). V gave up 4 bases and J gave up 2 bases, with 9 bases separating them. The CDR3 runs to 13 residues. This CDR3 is CASSSRGTYEQYF. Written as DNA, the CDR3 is TGTGCCAGCAGTTCCAGAGGGACCTACGAGCAGTACTTC.

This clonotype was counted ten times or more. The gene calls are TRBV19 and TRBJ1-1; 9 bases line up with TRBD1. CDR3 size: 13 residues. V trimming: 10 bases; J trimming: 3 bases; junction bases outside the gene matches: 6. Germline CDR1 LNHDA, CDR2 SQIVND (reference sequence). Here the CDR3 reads CATGTGMDTEAFF. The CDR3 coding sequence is TGTGCCACCGGGACAGGGATGGACACTGAAGCTTTCTTT.

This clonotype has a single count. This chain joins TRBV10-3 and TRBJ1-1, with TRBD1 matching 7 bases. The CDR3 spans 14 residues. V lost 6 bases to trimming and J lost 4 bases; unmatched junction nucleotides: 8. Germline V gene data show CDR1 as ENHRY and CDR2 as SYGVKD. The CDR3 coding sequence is TGTGCCATCAGAGGGGGCAGTTTGATCACTGAAGCTTTCTTT. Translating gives CAIRGGSLITEAFF.

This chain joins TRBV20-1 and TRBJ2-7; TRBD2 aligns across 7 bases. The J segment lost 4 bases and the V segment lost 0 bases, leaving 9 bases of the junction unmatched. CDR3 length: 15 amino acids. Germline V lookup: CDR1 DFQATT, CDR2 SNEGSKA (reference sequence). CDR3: CSARDLGLGGYEQYF. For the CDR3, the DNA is TGCAGTGCTAGAGATCTCGGACTAGGCGGGTACGAGCAGTACTTC.

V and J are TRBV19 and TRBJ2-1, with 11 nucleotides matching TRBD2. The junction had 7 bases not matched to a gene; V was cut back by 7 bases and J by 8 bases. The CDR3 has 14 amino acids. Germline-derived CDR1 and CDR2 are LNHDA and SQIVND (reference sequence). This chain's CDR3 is CASTLAGDRYEQFF. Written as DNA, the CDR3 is TGTGCCAGTACACTAGCGGGAGACAGATATGAGCAGTTCTTC.